This record covers a single T cell receptor beta chain. This clone was found once. Its antigen is unknown. Base quality data are lacking; no much larger clone is found one base away. This sample stems from a study of blood T cell repertoires in COVID-19 (dated by TCRdb to 2020 to 2021). General notes on the study: Samples from collaborators originated in the United States, Italy and Spain and spanned both the acute and convalescent phases of COVID-19. The samples were drawn from two sources: the first 160 participants of the ongoing ImmuneRACE study, and 1,200 or so subjects contributed by 6 global collaborators. Sample metadata almost always included a de-identified subject ID, COVID-19 status, age in years and sex. Where available, HLA class I and class II types were taken from metadata supplied by the sample provider and were not determined by assay-based typing. The repertoires were released in a freely available public database intended as a resource for research on the immune response to SARS-CoV-2. The dataset comprised deeply sampled blood TCRbeta repertoires from subjects exposed to, actively infected with, or recovered from COVID-19. The material from the prospective study consisted of cDNA or gDNA derived from T cells, B-cell-depleted T cells, or PBMCs. Beyond this particular receptor, the publication reports: How much clinical and demographic metadata was included differed by source and by participant, and the metadata was provided uncurated.

Participants in the prospective study were aged roughly 18 to 100 years, lived in 24 United States geographic areas, and enrolled through a virtual design. In the prospective study, cohorts were assigned on the basis of participant-reported clinical history obtained from a screening survey and a study questionnaire. For ImmuneRACE Cohort 3, a participant was defined as recovered based on two consecutive negative NP/OP PCR tests, clearance by a healthcare professional, or resolution of symptoms. In the prospective study, whole blood, serum and a nasopharyngeal or oropharyngeal swab were collected from each participant by mobile phlebotomists. Additional blood draws and questionnaires over an approximately 2-month period could optionally be provided by prospective study participants. Prospective study blood samples were shipped either frozen or at room temperature before DNA extraction. The immunoSEQ Assay, a bias-controlled multiplex PCR, was used to amplify TCRbeta CDR3 regions from genomic DNA. The original methods were these. The number of nucleated cells in each sample was estimated by amplification of reference gene primers within the assay. Sequence reads were collapsed and filtered to measure the absolute abundance of every unique TCRbeta CDR3 rearrangement. For each sample, productive Simpson clonality was calculated as the square root of Simpson's diversity index across productive rearrangements. As stored in TCRdb, this immuneACCESS dataset retains in-frame rearrangements with V and J assigned. A fraction of the clones does not appear; measured against another copy, unresolved V genes explain less than half of the discrepancy, and the remainder lacks a known reason. V, J and clone size are taken as reported in that table, and D and trimming were inferred from the DNA itself. The sample profile shows 430,000 or so clones; 88% of them were found once. Of the sample, less than 2% is held by the ten largest clones.

The CDR3 starts with the cysteine, ends with the phenylalanine, and has 13 residues. The DNA shown is the 39-base CDR3, in frame from base 1. The germline V gene gives CDR1 as MRHNA and CDR2 as SNTAGT. The germline ends are 8 bases apart after V is trimmed by 3 bases and J by 4 bases. Sequencing input: PBMCs or T cells enriched from blood (not recorded which). The sequence links TRBV6-4 to TRBJ2-3; the D gene is perhaps TRBD2, from 5 matching bases. This receptor was taken from a woman in her forties who had recovered from COVID-19. At the DNA level, the sequence is TGTGCCAGCAGTGAGAGGGCGTCAGATACGCAGTATTTT. It encodes CASSERASDTQYF.